This T cell receptor (beta chain) appears in the sequencing data of a study of cytotoxic CD8 clonotypes in ibrutinib-treated CLL. The study, taken as a whole, reports: Clonality was higher at baseline than in age-matched healthy donors and tracked circulating CD8+ T-cell counts. Among the clonotypes, public ones were uncommon and contracted or held stable on treatment. Sampling times differed between sustained-remission and progressing patients.

Note on this clone: Its antigen is unidentified.

Per germline, CDR1 ENHRY and CDR2 SYGVKD. Between the trimmed V and J ends, which lost 4 bases and 7 bases, there was a span of 8 bases. The CDR3 runs 11 residues. The table came from immunoSEQ multiplex PCR; TCRdb's copy has only in-frame clones and leaves some out. The table has approximately 91,000 clones, roughly 80% seen once. The J gene is TRBJ2-7, the V gene TRBV10-3, with no clear D. The starting material was PBMCs, obtained after 12 months of ibrutinib treatment. The sequence was obtained from a human donor with chronic lymphocytic leukemia. CDR3 in DNA: TGTGCCATCAGTGTCTCGTGGGAGCAGTACTTC. Translating it yields CAISVSWEQYF.